This note documents a single TCR beta chain sequence. Its antigen is not identified. Every one of the patients relapsed after autologous stem cell transplantation (brentuximab vedotin exposure was variable). These data belong to a study of PD-1 blockade in classical Hodgkin lymphoma. The V end lost 5 bases, the J end lost 0 bases, and 13 bases lay between the germline ends. Germline-derived CDR1 and CDR2 are SGHAT and FQNNGV. CDR3 length: 15 residues. TCRdb's table, derived via immunoSEQ multiplex PCR, lists solely in-frame clones and lacks some. The sample lists approximately 160,000 clones; approximately 72% were seen once. Study conclusions and caveats: Baseline diversity in complete responders resembled that of newly diagnosed patients. At baseline, newly diagnosed patients reportedly showed less TCR diversity than healthy donors. No one has yet defined what causes the repertoire differences, which may be disease activity or prior therapy. While CD8+ TCR diversity did not rise significantly by C4D1, CD4+ TCR diversity did.

V usage is TRBV11-2 and J usage is TRBJ2-5; D might be TRBD1 (5 bases). The sequence derives from a human donor with classical Hodgkin lymphoma. Sequenced here: peripheral blood mononuclear cells (PBMCs), sampled before the second cycle of nivolumab. CDR3 in amino acids: CASSTRGTDQETQYF. The CDR3 DNA reads TGTGCCAGCAGCACAAGGGGAACAGACCAAGAGACCCAGTACTTC.